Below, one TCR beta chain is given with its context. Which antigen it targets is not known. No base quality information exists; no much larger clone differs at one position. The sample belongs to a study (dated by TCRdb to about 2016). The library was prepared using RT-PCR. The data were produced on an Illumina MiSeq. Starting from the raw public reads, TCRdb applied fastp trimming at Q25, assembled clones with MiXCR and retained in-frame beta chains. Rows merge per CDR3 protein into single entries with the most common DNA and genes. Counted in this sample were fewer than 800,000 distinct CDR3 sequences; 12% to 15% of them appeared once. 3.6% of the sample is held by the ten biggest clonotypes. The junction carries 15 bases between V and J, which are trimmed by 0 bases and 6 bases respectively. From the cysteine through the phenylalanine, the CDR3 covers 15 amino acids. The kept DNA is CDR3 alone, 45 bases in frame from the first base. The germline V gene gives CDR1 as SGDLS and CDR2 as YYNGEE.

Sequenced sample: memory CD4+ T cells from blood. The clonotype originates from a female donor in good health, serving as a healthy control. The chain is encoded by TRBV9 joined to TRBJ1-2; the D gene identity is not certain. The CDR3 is CASSVDSGFHHGYTF. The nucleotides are TGTGCCAGCAGCGTAGATTCCGGGTTCCACCATGGCTACACCTTC.